This T cell receptor (beta chain) was found in a study of T cell repertoires in cytomegalovirus infection. Study-level information: Both CMV infection and a matching HLA type were indicated by public TCR beta signatures. Overall study findings and caveats: It was HLA-C-restricted CMV-specific TCR beta clonotypes that dominated the response ex vivo. There were carriers of CMV plus the relevant HLA, and cumulative public TCR beta family frequency identified them.

Trimming took 5 bases from V and 7 from J, leaving 18 bases between them. Germline CDR1 and CDR2: SGHTA and FQGTGA. This CDR3 spans 15 amino acids. With regard to this clonotype: Antigen unknown.

Each CDR3 protein gets one entry after TCRdb re-called the reads with MiXCR. The data contain some 200,000 distinct CDR3 sequences, less than 50% of them singletons. The sequence came from a human donor in good health (CMV status not recorded). Some clones in this sample may be carry-over from other donors' samples. The chain carries TRBV7-3 and TRBJ2-1, with TRBD2 as a possible D gene (6 bases). The specimen was CD8+ T cells from cultured PBMCs, collected from culture after CMV antigen stimulation. CDR3 sequence (DNA): TGTGCCAGCAGCCCTGGGACTGAAGGGAGGAATGAGCAGTTCTTC. The encoded protein is CASSPGTEGRNEQFF.